Listed below are T cell receptor beta chains from one sample, sequenced in a study of glioma-infiltrating T cells. Each CDR3 protein gets one entry after TCRdb re-called the multiplex PCR reads with MiXCR. The sample lists more than 350,000 distinct CDR3 sequences, roughly 41% seen once, with about 11% in the top ten. The material sequenced was glioma tissue, nonneoplastic brain tissue, or PBMCs (not recorded which). The receptors were sampled from a human donor with low-grade glioma or glioblastoma, undergoing nonglioma brain surgery, or in good health (not recorded which). The CDR3 runs from the conserved cysteine through the conserved F or W. A D gene is named only where the DNA matches it firmly. The size field is filled for only some rows; it gives once, few, many or a size class.

V gene: TRBV7-9; clone size: few; J gene: TRBJ1-5; D gene: TRBD1; CDR3 DNA: TGTGCCAGCAGCGCACAACAGGGGGAAAGTCAGCCCCAGCATTTT; CDR3 protein: CASSAQQGESQPQHF
V gene: TRBV5-1; clone size: NA; J gene: TRBJ2-5; D gene: TRBD1; CDR3 DNA: TGTGCCGGCAGCAATCTAAGGGGGCGCCATGAGACCCAGTACTTC; CDR3 protein: CAGSNLRGRHETQYF
V gene: TRBV4-1; clone size: NA; J gene: TRBJ1-6; D gene: NA; CDR3 DNA: TGCGCCAGCAGCCAAGCTAGGGGCAATAATTCACCCCTCCACTTT; CDR3 protein: CASSQARGNNSPLHF
V gene: TRBV28; clone size: NA; J gene: TRBJ2-7; D gene: NA; CDR3 DNA: TGTGCCAGCAGTTTCAACAGGGCCTCCGAGCAGTACTTC; CDR3 protein: CASSFNRASEQYF
V gene: TRBV5-1; clone size: few; J gene: TRBJ2-1; D gene: TRBD2; CDR3 DNA: TGCGCCAGCAGGCAGACTAGCGGCTCCTACAATGAGCAGTTCTTC; CDR3 protein: CASRQTSGSYNEQFF
V gene: TRBV7-2; clone size: many; J gene: TRBJ2-3; D gene: NA; CDR3 DNA: TGTGCCAGCAGCTTATTGGTTAGCACATTCACAGATACGCAGTATTTT; CDR3 protein: CASSLLVSTFTDTQYF
V gene: TRBV6-1; clone size: many; J gene: TRBJ2-3; D gene: NA; CDR3 DNA: TGTGCCACTCACAACAGGGCTACAGATACGCAGTATTTT; CDR3 protein: CATHNRATDTQYF
V gene: TRBV12-3/TRBV12-4; clone size: few; J gene: TRBJ2-3; D gene: NA; CDR3 DNA: TGTGCCAGCAGTTTACAGCGGCGAGGGACCACCAAGCGCACAGATACGCAGTATTTT; CDR3 protein: CASSLQRRGTTKRTDTQYF
V gene: TRBV20-1; clone size: once; J gene: TRBJ1-6; D gene: NA; CDR3 DNA: TGCAGTGCTAGAGAGGGAACAGGGTTGTGCTATAATTCACCCCCTCACTTT; CDR3 protein: CSAREGTGLCYNSPPHF
V gene: TRBV20-1; clone size: many; J gene: TRBJ2-7; D gene: NA; CDR3 DNA: TGCAGTGCTAGAGGGGGCTTCTACGAGCAGTACTTC; CDR3 protein: CSARGGFYEQYF
V gene: TRBV3-1; clone size: NA; J gene: TRBJ2-1; D gene: TRBD2; CDR3 DNA: TGTGCCAGCAGCCAATTAGCGGGAAAGGGGTTGAGAGAGCAGTTCTTC; CDR3 protein: CASSQLAGKGLREQFF
V gene: TRBV12-3/TRBV12-4; clone size: NA; J gene: TRBJ2-7; D gene: NA; CDR3 DNA: TGTGCCAGCAGCCCCAATAGCGATAGCTCCTACGAGCAGTACTTC; CDR3 protein: CASSPNSDSSYEQYF
V gene: TRBV7-2; clone size: NA; J gene: TRBJ2-1; D gene: TRBD2; CDR3 DNA: TGTGCCAGCAGCTACAGGGGCCCCGGACTAGCGGGAGGGGGCGAGCAGTTCTTC; CDR3 protein: CASSYRGPGLAGGGEQFF
V gene: TRBV28; clone size: many; J gene: TRBJ2-7; D gene: TRBD1; CDR3 DNA: TGTGCCCCCCAGCGGACAGGGACCCTCGAGCAGTACTTC; CDR3 protein: CAPQRTGTLEQYF
V gene: TRBV5-1; clone size: NA; J gene: TRBJ2-1; D gene: TRBD2; CDR3 DNA: TGCGCCAGCATTTCGCTTAGCGGGAGTTCCTACAATGAGCAGTTCTTC; CDR3 protein: CASISLSGSSYNEQFF
V gene: TRBV15; clone size: once; J gene: TRBJ2-5; D gene: NA; CDR3 DNA: TGTGCCACCAACAGAGATTCAACGGGCGAAGAGACCAAGTACTTC; CDR3 protein: CATNRDSTGEETKYF
V gene: TRBV4-2; clone size: NA; J gene: TRBJ1-1; D gene: TRBD1; CDR3 DNA: TGTGCCAGCAGCCAACGAAACAGGGGGCGGGGGGTAGCTTTCTTT; CDR3 protein: CASSQRNRGRGVAFF
V gene: TRBV4-2; clone size: NA; J gene: TRBJ2-7; D gene: NA; CDR3 DNA: TGTGCCAGCAGCCAAGGTACTTTCGAGCAGTACTTC; CDR3 protein: CASSQGTFEQYF
V gene: TRBV28; clone size: few; J gene: TRBJ2-6; D gene: NA; CDR3 DNA: TGTGCCAGCAGTTTTACGGGGGCGGGTGGGGCCAACGTCCTGACTTTC; CDR3 protein: CASSFTGAGGANVLTF
V gene: TRBV7-2; clone size: NA; J gene: TRBJ2-1; D gene: TRBD2; CDR3 DNA: TGTGCCAGCAGCCCTGCTAGGACTAGCTCCTACAATGAGCAGTTCTTC; CDR3 protein: CASSPARTSSYNEQFF
V gene: TRBV6-2/TRBV6-3; clone size: NA; J gene: TRBJ2-3; D gene: TRBD2; CDR3 DNA: TGTGCCAGCAGTTATCCTAGCGGGAGTAGTGGATCGTTCACAGATACGCAGTATTTT; CDR3 protein: CASSYPSGSSGSFTDTQYF
V gene: TRBV25-1; clone size: NA; J gene: TRBJ2-3; D gene: NA; CDR3 DNA: TGTGCCAGCAGACCGGGAGACCTTCTGGCGGGTACGCAGTATTTT; CDR3 protein: CASRPGDLLAGTQYF
V gene: TRBV6-5; clone size: NA; J gene: TRBJ2-7; D gene: NA; CDR3 DNA: TGTGCCATCAGTGGGGACCAGACGTCCTACGAGCAGTACTTC; CDR3 protein: CAISGDQTSYEQYF
V gene: TRBV15; clone size: many; J gene: TRBJ2-1; D gene: TRBD2; CDR3 DNA: TGTGCCACCAGCAGAGAGGGCGGGAGCTCCTACAATGAGCAGTTCTTC; CDR3 protein: CATSREGGSSYNEQFF
V gene: TRBV28; clone size: NA; J gene: TRBJ1-2; D gene: NA; CDR3 DNA: TGTGCCAGCAGTTCCGCCGGAGGGGGATCTAACTATGGCTACACCTTC; CDR3 protein: CASSSAGGGSNYGYTF
V gene: TRBV6-1; clone size: many; J gene: TRBJ1-5; D gene: NA; CDR3 DNA: TGTGCCAGCAGCGCCGCGAGGAATCAGCCCCAGCATTTT; CDR3 protein: CASSAARNQPQHF
V gene: TRBV5-4; clone size: NA; J gene: TRBJ1-4; D gene: NA; CDR3 DNA: TGTGCCAGCAGCCCATGGGGTACTAATGAAAAACTGTTTTTT; CDR3 protein: CASSPWGTNEKLFF
V gene: TRBV6-2/TRBV6-3; clone size: many; J gene: TRBJ1-1; D gene: NA; CDR3 DNA: TGTGCCAGCAGTTATGGCTTAACCACTGAAGCTTTCTTT; CDR3 protein: CASSYGLTTEAFF